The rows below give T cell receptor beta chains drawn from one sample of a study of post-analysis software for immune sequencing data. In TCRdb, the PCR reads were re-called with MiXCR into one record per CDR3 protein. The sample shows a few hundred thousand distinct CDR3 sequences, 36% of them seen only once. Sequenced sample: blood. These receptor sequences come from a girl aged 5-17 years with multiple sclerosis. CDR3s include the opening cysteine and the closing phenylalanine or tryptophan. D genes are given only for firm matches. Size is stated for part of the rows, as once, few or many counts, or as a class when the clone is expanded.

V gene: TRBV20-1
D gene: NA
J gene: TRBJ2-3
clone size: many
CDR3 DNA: TGCAGTGCTAGTAGGATGGCCGGCAGCACAGATACGCAGTATTTT
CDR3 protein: CSASRMAGSTDTQYF

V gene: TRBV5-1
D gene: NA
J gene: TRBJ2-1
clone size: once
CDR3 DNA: TGCGCCAGCAGCTTCCGGGGAGACGGGGAGCAGTTCTTC
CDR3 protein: CASSFRGDGEQFF

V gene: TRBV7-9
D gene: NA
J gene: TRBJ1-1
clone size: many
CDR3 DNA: TGTGCCAGCAGCCGGGTTACTGAAGCTTTCTTT
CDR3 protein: CASSRVTEAFF

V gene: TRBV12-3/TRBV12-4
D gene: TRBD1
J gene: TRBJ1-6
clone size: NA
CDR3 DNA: TGTGCCAGCAGTTTGGGGACAGGGGGAAGTTCACCCCTCCACTTT
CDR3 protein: CASSLGTGGSSPLHF

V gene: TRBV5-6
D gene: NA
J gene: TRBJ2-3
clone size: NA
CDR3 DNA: TGTGCCAGCATCCGCTGGGGAGATACGCAGTATTTT
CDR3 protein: CASIRWGDTQYF

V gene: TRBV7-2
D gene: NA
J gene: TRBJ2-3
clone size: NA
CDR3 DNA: TGTGCCAGCAGCTTAGAGGGGGGGGGCACAGATACGCAGTATTTT
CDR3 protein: CASSLEGGGTDTQYF

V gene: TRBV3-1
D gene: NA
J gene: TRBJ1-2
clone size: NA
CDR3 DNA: TGTGCCAGCAGCCTCACAGGAGGGGATCGCTACACCTTC
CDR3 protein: CASSLTGGDRYTF

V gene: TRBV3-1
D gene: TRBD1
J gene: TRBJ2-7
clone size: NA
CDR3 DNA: TGTGCCAGCAGCCAAGGCGGGACAGGGATAAGGAACGAGCAGTACTTC
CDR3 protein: CASSQGGTGIRNEQYF

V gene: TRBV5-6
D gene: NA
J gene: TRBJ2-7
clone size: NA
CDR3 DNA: TGTGCCAGCAGCGACGATTACGAGCAGTACTTC
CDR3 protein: CASSDDYEQYF

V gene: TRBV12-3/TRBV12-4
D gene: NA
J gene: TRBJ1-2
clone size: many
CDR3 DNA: TGTGCCAGCAGTTTACACGGGGAGCGGGGCTACACCTTC
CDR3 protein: CASSLHGERGYTF

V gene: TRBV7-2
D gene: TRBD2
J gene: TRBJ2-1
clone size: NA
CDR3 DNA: TGTGCCAGCAGCTTCACAACGGGGGGGTACAATGAGCAGTTCTTC
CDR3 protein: CASSFTTGGYNEQFF

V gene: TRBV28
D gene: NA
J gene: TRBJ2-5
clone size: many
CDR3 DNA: TGTGCCAGCAGTTTGAAAGGGGCAGAGACCCAGTACTTC
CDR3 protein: CASSLKGAETQYF

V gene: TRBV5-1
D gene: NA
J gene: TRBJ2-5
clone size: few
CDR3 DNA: TGCGCCAGCAGCCCGGACGGCAATGAGCAGTACTTC
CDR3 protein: CASSPDGNEQYF

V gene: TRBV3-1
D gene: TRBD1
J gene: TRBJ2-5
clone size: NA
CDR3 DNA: TGTGCCAGCAGCCAAGATCGCCAGGGGGCATTGGGGGAGACCCAGTACTTC
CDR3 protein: CASSQDRQGALGETQYF

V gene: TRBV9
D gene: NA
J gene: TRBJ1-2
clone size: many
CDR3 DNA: TGTGCCAGCAGCGTGGGGACTACAGAAGGCTACACCTTC
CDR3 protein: CASSVGTTEGYTF

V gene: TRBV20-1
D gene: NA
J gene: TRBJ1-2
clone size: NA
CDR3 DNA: TGCAGTGCTCCCCAGGGATACTATGGCTACACCTTC
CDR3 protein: CSAPQGYYGYTF

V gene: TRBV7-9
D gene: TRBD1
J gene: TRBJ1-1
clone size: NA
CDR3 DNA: TGTGCCAGCAGCTCCTTGCAGGGGGTAAACACTGAAGCTTTCTTT
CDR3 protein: CASSSLQGVNTEAFF

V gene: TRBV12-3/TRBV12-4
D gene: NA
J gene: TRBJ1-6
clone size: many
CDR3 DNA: TGTGCCAGCAGTTTAAACGGTAATTCACCCCTCCACTTT
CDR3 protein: CASSLNGNSPLHF